This TCR beta chain was found in a study of blood T cell repertoires in COVID-19 (TCRdb year 2020). Regarding the research as a whole: Samples from collaborators originated in the United States, Italy and Spain and spanned both the acute and convalescent phases of COVID-19. The material from the prospective study consisted of cDNA or gDNA derived from T cells, B-cell-depleted T cells, or PBMCs. Subjects who had been exposed to COVID-19, were actively infected with it, or had recovered from it provided the deeply sampled blood TCRbeta repertoires that made up the dataset. The repertoires were made available in a free public database intended to serve as a resource for research on the immune response to SARS-CoV-2. The samples were drawn from two sources: the first 160 participants of the ongoing ImmuneRACE study, and 1,000 to 1,500 subjects contributed by 6 global collaborators. A de-identified subject ID, COVID-19 status, age in years and sex were almost always included in the sample metadata. HLA class I and class II types, where available, came from metadata supplied by the sample provider rather than from assay-based typing. The paper as a whole reports these results and caveats: How much clinical and demographic metadata was included differed by source and by participant, and the metadata was provided uncurated.

Taken from cysteine to phenylalanine, the CDR3 has 16 residues. The sequence is cut down to CDR3 DNA, 48 bases in frame from base 1. Trimming accounts for 4 bases at V and 6 bases at J, while the number of junction bases matched to no gene is 13. CDR1 and CDR2, per the germline V gene, are SGHRS and YFSETQ. The immunoSEQ Assay, a bias-controlled multiplex PCR, was used to amplify TCRbeta CDR3 regions from genomic DNA. For the original study's pipeline: Nucleated cell counts per sample were estimated from amplification of reference gene primers within the assay. Sequence reads were collapsed and filtered to measure the absolute abundance of every unique TCRbeta CDR3 rearrangement. For each sample, productive Simpson clonality was calculated as the square root of Simpson's diversity index across productive rearrangements. TCRdb mirrors the immuneACCESS table, restricted to in-frame sequences. Some clones are absent from its copies; in checked studies, under half trace to an unresolved V gene, and the reason for the others is unknown. The V and J calls and the clone size are those of that table, but D and trimming were determined from the DNA. This sample is represented by about 200,000 clones; about 80% of them were singletons. The ten largest account for around 6.9% of the sample.

This clone is a singleton in its sample. Its target antigen remains unknown. Base qualities are not at hand, and no much larger clone is one base apart. Collaborating institutions collected whole blood in K2EDTA tubes following their own protocols. For TCRbeta analysis, collaborators shipped samples in one of three forms: frozen whole blood, isolated PBMCs, or DNA extracted from either of those sample types. This TCR derives from a human donor with acute or convalescent COVID-19. The donor label of this sample is uncertain. Sequencing was done on a sample of peripheral blood. The sequence joins TRBV5-1 to TRBJ2-7; 10 central bases correspond to TRBD2. CDR3 loop: CASSLSPSGSVSEQYF. At the DNA level, the sequence is TGCGCCAGCAGCCTCAGTCCTAGCGGGAGTGTATCCGAGCAGTACTTC.